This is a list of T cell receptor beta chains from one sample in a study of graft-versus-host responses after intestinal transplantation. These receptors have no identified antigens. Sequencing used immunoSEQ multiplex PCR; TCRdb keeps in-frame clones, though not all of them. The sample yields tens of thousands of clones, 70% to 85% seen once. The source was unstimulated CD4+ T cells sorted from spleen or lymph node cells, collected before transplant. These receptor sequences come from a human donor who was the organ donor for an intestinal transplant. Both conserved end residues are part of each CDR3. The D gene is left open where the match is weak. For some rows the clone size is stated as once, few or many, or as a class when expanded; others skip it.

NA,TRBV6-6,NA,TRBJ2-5,TGTGCCAGCAGCCGGAGGCCTTCAGAGACCCAGTACTTC,CASSRRPSETQYF
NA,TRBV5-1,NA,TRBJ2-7,TGCGCCAGCAGCCCGGGAAGGCGGGTGTCGGTGGGGGAGCAGTACTTC,CASSPGRRVSVGEQYF
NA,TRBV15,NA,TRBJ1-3,TGTGCCACCAGGAGGACAGTTAGCTCTGGAAACACCATATATTTT,CATRRTVSSGNTIYF
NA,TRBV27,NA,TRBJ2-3,TGTGCCAGCTCCTATGACAGGCGAACAGATACGCAGTATTTT,CASSYDRRTDTQYF
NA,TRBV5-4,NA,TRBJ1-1,TGTGCCAGCAGCTCCAGGGGCGGAAACACTGAAGCTTTCTTT,CASSSRGGNTEAFF
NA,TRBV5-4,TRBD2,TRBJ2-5,TGTGCCAGCAGCCCCCGGGAGGAGAGAACCCAGTACTTC,CASSPREERTQYF
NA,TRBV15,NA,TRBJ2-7,TGTGCCACCAGCAGAGATGCGGCCCACAGCTACGAGCAGTACTTC,CATSRDAAHSYEQYF
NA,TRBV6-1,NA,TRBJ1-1,TGTGCCAGCAGCGCGTCACAGGGAATCACTGAAGCTTTCTTT,CASSASQGITEAFF
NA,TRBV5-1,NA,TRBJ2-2,TGCGCCAGCAGCTTAGAGGCAGGGACCGGGGAGCTGTTTTTT,CASSLEAGTGELFF
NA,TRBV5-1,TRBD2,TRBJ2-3,TGCGCCAGCAGCTTGGCCGCTAGCGGGATATCAGTCCTCACAGATACGCAGTATTTT,CASSLAASGISVLTDTQYF
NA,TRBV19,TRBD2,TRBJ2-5,TGTGCCAGTAGTATAAGTGGACTAGCTAGGGAGACCCAGTACTTC,CASSISGLARETQYF
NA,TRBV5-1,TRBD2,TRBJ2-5,TGCGCCAGCAGCTTGAGAGCCGGGGAGGGGGAGACCCAGTACTTC,CASSLRAGEGETQYF
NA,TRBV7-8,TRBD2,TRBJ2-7,TGTGCCAGCAGCTCAGAGGGGTCAGAGCGGGGGTACGAGCAGTACTTC,CASSSEGSERGYEQYF
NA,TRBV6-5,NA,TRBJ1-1,TGTGCCAGCAGCCCCGCAGATCTGAACACTGAAGCTTTCTTT,CASSPADLNTEAFF
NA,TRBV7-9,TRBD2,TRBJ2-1,TGTGCCAGCAGCTACATAAACCGACTAGCGGGAGGGGAGAATGAGCAGTTCTTC,CASSYINRLAGGENEQFF
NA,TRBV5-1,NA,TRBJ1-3,TGCGCCAGCAGCCCTACCCCGGACAGATACTCTGGAAACACCATATATTTT,CASSPTPDRYSGNTIYF
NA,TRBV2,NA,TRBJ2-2,TGTGCCAGCAGTGAAGAGAGGACCGGGGAGCTGTTTTTT,CASSEERTGELFF
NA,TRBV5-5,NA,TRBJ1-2,TGTGCCAGCAGCCCTCAAGGAGGTTTGGCTGGCTACACCTTC,CASSPQGGLAGYTF
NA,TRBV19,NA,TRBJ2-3,TGTGCCAGTGGGTCGGACCTTCTAGCGACAAGCACAGATACGCAGTATTTT,CASGSDLLATSTDTQYF
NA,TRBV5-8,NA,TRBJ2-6,TGTGCCAGCAGCTCGGGACGGAACTCTGGGGCCAACGTCCTGACTTTC,CASSSGRNSGANVLTF
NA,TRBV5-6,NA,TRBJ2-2,TGTGCCAGCAGCCCGAGGCCTACCGGGGAGCTGTTTTTT,CASSPRPTGELFF
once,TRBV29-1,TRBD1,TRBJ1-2,TGCAGCGTTGGGACAGGGGGTGGCTACACCTTC,CSVGTGGGYTF
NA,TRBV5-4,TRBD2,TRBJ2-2,TGTGCCAGCAGCTTGGGGCAAAGAGCGGGGTACACCGGGGAGCTGTTTTTT,CASSLGQRAGYTGELFF
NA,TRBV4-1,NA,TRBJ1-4,TGCGCCAGCAGCCGAATCGGGGGTCCGTTAAATGAAAAACTGTTTTTT,CASSRIGGPLNEKLFF
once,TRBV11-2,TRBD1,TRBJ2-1,TGTGCCAGCAGCTCGGACAGGAAATATGAGCAGTTCTTC,CASSSDRKYEQFF
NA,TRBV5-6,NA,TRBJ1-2,TGTGCCAGCAGCAAACCACTCCCCGCCGCCTATGGCTACACCTTC,CASSKPLPAAYGYTF
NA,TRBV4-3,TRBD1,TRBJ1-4,TGCGCCAGCAGCCAAGCGACAGGGTTAAATGAAAAACTGTTTTTT,CASSQATGLNEKLFF
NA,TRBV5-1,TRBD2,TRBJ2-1,TGCGCCAGCAGCTTGATTAGCGGGAGCTCCTACAATGAGCAGTTCTTC,CASSLISGSSYNEQFF
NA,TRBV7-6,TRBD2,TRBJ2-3,TGTGCCAGCAGCCCTCTAGCGGGGGGCGAGGGAAAAGATACGCAGTATTTT,CASSPLAGGEGKDTQYF
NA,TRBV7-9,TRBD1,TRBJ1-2,TGTGCCAGCAGCTTAGAGGGCAGGGGGAGAGGCTACACCTTC,CASSLEGRGRGYTF
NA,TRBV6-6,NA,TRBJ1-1,TGTGCCAGCAAAAGTGAGATAGGGGAGAACACTGAAGCTTTCTTT,CASKSEIGENTEAFF
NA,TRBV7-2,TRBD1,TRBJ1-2,TGTGCCAGCAGCCCAGTACAGGGGAAGGTACATGGCTACACCTTC,CASSPVQGKVHGYTF
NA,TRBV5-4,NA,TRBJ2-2,TGTGCCAGCAGCTTGGAGACGGGGGTCAGAACCGGGGAGCTGTTTTTT,CASSLETGVRTGELFF
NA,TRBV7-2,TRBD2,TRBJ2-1,TGTGCCAGCAGCCTCCTAGCGGGGGGGAATGAGCAGTTCTTC,CASSLLAGGNEQFF
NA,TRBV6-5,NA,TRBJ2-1,TGTGCCAGCAGTTACTGGAGGGCCAGGGTCGATGAGCAGTTCTTC,CASSYWRARVDEQFF
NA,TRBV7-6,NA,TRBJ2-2,TGTGCCAGCAGCCCGGACAGGAACACCGGGGAGCTGTTTTTT,CASSPDRNTGELFF
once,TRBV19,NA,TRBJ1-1,TGTGCCAGTAGTATCCCAAAAACGGGAAACACTGAAGCTTTCTTT,CASSIPKTGNTEAFF
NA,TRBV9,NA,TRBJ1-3,TGTGCCAGCGGAGGGGGGGAACTACTCATCTCTGGAAACACCATATATTTT,CASGGGELLISGNTIYF
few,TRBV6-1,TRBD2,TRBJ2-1,TGTGCCAGCACGGCGGGGGGGCGGTGGAATGAGCAGTTCTTC,CASTAGGRWNEQFF
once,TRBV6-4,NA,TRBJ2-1,TGTGCCAGCAGTGAGGGCAGGAATTACAATGAGCAGTTCTTC,CASSEGRNYNEQFF
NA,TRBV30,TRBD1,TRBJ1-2,TGTGCCTGGAGTTTAAGGGGGCAGGACTACACCTTC,CAWSLRGQDYTF
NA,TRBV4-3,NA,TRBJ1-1,TGCGCCAGCAGCCAAGATCAAGGATCCCACATGGCCACTGAAGCTTTCTTT,CASSQDQGSHMATEAFF
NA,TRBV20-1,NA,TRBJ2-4,TGCAGTGCTAGCGGGTTAAACATTCAGTACTTC,CSASGLNIQYF
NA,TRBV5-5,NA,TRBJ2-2,TGTGCCAGCAGCCAAGATATCGGTGGCTTCTCAGGGTACACCGGGGAGCTGTTTTTT,CASSQDIGGFSGYTGELFF
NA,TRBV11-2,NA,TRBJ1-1,TGTGCCAGCAGCACAACCCGTGGGGGGCGGAACACTGAAGCTTTCTTT,CASSTTRGGRNTEAFF
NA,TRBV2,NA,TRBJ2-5,TGTGCCAGCGGCTTCCCAGGGTTTCAAGAGACCCAGTACTTC,CASGFPGFQETQYF
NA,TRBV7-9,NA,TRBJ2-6,TGTGCCAGCAGCTTATCGGCAGGGGTAGGTGGGGCCAACGTCCTGACTTTC,CASSLSAGVGGANVLTF
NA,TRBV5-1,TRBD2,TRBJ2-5,TGCGCCAGCAGCTTGACAAGACTAGCGGTCCAAGAGACCCAGTACTTC,CASSLTRLAVQETQYF
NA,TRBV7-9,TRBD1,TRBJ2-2,TGTGCCAGCAGCTTACAGGGGGCGAACACCGGGGAGCTGTTTTTT,CASSLQGANTGELFF
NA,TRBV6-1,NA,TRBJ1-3,TGTGCCAGCAGTGAAAGGTTCTCTGGAAACACCATATATTTT,CASSERFSGNTIYF
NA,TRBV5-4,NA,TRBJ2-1,TGTGCCAGCAGCACTAGGACTTACAATGAGCAGTTCTTC,CASSTRTYNEQFF
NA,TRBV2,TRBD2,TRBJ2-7,TGTGCCAGCAGTCTAGCGGGAGGGCCCGGCGAGCAGTACTTC,CASSLAGGPGEQYF
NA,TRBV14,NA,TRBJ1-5,TGTGCCAGCAGCCAAGCAGGGAGAGGACAGCCCCAGCATTTT,CASSQAGRGQPQHF
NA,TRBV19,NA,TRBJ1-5,TGTGCCAGTAGTATTGGGTCGGATCAGCCCCAGCATTTT,CASSIGSDQPQHF
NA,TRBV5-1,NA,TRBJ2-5,TGCGCCAGCAGCTTGTATCCGGGGGAGACCCAGTACTTC,CASSLYPGETQYF